This T cell receptor (beta chain) was recorded in a study of response to subunit inactivated influenza vaccine. The study's findings and limits: With each seasonal influenza vaccination, the authors suggested, few new T cells are recruited.

MiXCR, run by TCRdb on the RT-PCR reads, gives a single entry per CDR3 protein. The sample carries about 650,000 distinct CDR3 sequences, approximately 15% recorded once. Concerning this clonotype: Its antigen remains unknown.

Germline V lookup: CDR1 SGHTA, CDR2 FQGTGA. This CDR3 has 14 residues. J lost 7 bases, V lost 5 bases, and 8 bases had no gene match. The material was PBMCs from blood, obtained around 15 days before vaccination. The chain has TRBV7-3 and TRBJ2-1; TRBD2 matches at 7 bases. The clonotype comes from a man aged 50 or older who received an inactivated influenza vaccine. CDR3 region: CASSRGLVSNEQFF. The DNA of the CDR3 is TGTGCCAGCAGCCGAGGACTAGTTTCTAATGAGCAGTTCTTC.